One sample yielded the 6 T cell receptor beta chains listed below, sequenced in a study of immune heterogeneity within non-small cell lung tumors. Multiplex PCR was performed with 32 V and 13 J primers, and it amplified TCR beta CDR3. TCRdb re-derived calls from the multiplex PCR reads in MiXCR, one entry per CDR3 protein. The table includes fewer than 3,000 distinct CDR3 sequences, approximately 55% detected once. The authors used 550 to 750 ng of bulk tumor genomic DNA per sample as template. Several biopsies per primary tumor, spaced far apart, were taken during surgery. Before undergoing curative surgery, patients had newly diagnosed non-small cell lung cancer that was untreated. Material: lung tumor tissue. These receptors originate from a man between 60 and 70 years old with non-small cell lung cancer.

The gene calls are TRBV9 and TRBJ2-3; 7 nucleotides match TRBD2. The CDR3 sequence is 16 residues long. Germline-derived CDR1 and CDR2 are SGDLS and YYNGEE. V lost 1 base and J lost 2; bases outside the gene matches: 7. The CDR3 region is CASSVREGSITDTQYF. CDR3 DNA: TGTGCCAGCAGCGTAAGGGAGGGATCCATCACAGATACGCAGTATTTT.

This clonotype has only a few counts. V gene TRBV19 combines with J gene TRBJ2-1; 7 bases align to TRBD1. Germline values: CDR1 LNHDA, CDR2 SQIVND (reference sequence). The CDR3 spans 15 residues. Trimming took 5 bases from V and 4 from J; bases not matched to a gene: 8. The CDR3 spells CASSSRQGAYNEQFF. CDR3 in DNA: TGTGCCAGTAGTTCACGACAGGGTGCGTACAATGAGCAGTTCTTC.

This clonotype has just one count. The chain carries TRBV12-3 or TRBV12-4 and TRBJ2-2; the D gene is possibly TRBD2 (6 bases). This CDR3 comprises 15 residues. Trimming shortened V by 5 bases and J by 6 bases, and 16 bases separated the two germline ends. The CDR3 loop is CASSPRRGFSGELFF. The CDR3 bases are TGTGCCAGCAGTCCTCGGAGGGGATTCTCCGGGGAGCTGTTTTTT.

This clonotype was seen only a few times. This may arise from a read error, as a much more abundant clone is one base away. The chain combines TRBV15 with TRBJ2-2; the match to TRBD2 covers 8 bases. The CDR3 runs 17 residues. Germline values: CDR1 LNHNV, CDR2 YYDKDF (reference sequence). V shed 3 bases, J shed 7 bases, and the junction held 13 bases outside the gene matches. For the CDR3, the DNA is TGTGCCACCAGCAGGGAAAGGACTAGCTGGATCGGCGGGGAGCTGTTTTTT. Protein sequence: CATSRERTSWIGGELFF.

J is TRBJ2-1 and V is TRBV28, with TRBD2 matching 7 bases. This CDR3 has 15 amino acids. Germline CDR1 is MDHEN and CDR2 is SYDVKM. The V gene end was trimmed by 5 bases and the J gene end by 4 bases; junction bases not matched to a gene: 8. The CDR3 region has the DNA TGTGCCAGCAGTCCGTTAAGCGGGAAATACAATGAGCAGTTCTTC. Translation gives CASSPLSGKYNEQFF.

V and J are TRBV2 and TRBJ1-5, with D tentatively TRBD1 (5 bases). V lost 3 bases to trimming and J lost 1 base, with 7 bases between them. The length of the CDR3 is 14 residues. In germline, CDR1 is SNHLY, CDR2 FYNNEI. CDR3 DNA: TGTGCCAGCAGTGAGGGGCAGAGCAATCAGCCCCAGCATTTT. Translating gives CASSEGQSNQPQHF.